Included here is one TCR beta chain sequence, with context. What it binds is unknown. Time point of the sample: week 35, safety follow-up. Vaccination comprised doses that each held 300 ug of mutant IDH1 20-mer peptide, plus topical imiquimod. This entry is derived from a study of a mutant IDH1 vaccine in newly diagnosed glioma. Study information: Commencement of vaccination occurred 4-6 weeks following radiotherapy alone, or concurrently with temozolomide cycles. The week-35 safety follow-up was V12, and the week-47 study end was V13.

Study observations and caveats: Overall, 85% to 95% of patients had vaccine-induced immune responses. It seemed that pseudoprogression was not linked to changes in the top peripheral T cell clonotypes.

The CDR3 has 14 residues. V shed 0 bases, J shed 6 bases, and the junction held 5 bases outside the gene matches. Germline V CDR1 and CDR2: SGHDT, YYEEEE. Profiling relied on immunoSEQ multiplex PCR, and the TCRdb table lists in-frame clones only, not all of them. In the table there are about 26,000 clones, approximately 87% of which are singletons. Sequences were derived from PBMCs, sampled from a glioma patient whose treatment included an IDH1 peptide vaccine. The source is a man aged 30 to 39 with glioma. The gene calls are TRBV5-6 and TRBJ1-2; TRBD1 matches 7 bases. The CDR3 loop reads CASSLAGTENGYTF. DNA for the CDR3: TGTGCCAGCAGCTTGGCAGGGACAGAAAATGGCTACACCTTC.